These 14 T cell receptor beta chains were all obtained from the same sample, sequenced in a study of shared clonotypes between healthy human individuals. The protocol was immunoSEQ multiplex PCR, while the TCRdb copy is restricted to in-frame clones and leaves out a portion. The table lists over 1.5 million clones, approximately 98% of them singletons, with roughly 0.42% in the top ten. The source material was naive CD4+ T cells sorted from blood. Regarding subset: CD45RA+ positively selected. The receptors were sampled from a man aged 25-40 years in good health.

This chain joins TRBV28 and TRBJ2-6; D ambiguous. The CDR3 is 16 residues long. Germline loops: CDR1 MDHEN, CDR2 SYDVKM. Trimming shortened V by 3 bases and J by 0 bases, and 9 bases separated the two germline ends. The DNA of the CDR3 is TGTGCCAGCAGTTTTGTGAAGATCTCTGGGGCCAACGTCCTGACTTTC. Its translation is CASSFVKISGANVLTF.

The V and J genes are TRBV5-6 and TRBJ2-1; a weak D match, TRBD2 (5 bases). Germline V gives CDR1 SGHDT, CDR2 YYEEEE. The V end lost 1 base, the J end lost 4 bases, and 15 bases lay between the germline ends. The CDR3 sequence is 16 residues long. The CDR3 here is CASSLYASYQYNEQFF. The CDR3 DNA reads TGTGCCAGCAGCTTGTACGCTAGCTACCAATACAATGAGCAGTTCTTC.

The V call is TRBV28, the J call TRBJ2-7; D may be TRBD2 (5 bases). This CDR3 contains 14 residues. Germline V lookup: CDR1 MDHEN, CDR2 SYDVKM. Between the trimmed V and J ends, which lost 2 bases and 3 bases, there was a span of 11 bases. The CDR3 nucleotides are TGTGCCAGCAGTTTAGTGGGCGCGGGCTACGAGCAGTACTTC. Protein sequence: CASSLVGAGYEQYF.

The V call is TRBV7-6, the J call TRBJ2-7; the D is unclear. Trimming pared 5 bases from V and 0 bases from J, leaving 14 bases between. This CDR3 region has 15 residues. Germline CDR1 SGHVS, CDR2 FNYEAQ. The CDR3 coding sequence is TGTGCCAGCAGCAAGGCGTCACCTAGCTCCTACGAGCAGTACTTC. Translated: CASSKASPSSYEQYF. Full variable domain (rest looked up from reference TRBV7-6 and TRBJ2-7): GAGVSQSPRYKVTKRGQDVALRCDPISGHVSLYWYRQALGQGPEFLTYFNYEAQQDKSGLPNDRFSAERPEGSISTLTIQRTEQRDSAMYRCASSKASPSSYEQYFGPGTRLTVT.

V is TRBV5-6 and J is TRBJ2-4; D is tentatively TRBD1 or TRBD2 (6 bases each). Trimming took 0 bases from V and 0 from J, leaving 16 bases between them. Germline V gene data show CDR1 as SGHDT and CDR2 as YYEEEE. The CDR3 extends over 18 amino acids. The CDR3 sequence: CASSLAGAGLLAKNIQYF. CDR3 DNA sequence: TGTGCCAGCAGCTTGGCGGGGGCCGGGCTGCTAGCCAAAAACATTCAGTACTTC.

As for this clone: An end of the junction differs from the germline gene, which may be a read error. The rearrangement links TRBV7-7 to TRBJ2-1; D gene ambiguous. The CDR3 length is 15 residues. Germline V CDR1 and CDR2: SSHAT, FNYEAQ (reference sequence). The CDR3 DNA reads TGTGCTAGCAGCTTAAGTCCTGTGAACTACAATGAGCAGTTCTTC. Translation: CASSLSPVNYNEQFF.

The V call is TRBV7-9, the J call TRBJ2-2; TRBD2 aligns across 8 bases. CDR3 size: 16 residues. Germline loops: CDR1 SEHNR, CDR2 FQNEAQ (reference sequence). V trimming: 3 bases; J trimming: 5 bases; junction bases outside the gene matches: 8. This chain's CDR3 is CASSFRSTSDTGELFF. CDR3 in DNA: TGTGCCAGCAGCTTCCGTTCGACTAGCGATACCGGGGAGCTGTTTTTT.

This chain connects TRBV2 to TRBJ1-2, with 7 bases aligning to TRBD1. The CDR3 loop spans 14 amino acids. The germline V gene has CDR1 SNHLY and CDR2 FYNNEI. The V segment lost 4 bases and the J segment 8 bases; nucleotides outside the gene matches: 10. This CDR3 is CASSGGTGVYGYTF. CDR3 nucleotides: TGTGCCAGCAGTGGGGGTACAGGGGTATACGGCTACACCTTC.

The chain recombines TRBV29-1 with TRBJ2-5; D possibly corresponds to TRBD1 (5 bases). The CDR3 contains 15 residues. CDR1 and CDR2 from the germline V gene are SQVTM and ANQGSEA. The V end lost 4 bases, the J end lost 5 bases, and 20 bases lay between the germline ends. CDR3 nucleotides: TGCAGCGTTGGCTTTCACCAAGGGGTTGGGGAGACCCAGTACTTC. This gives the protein CSVGFHQGVGETQYF.

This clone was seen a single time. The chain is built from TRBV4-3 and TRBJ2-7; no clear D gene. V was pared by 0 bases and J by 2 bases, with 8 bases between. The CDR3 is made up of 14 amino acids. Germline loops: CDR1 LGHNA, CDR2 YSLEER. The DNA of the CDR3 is TGCGCCAGCAGCCAAGATGGGAACCCCTACGAGCAGTACTTC. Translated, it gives CASSQDGNPYEQYF.

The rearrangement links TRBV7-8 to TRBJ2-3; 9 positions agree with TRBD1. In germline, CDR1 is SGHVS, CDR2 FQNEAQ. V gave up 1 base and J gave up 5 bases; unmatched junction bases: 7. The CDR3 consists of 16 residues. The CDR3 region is CASSLGNRGLVDTQYF. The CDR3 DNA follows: TGTGCCAGCAGCTTAGGGAACAGGGGGCTGGTAGATACGCAGTATTTT.

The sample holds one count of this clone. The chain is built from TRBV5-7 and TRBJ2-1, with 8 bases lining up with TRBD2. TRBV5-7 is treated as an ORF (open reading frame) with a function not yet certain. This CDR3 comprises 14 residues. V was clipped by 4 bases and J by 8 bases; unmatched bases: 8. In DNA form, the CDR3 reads TGTGCCAGCAGCCCCGGACTAGCTCGACATGAGCAGTTCTTC. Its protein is CASSPGLARHEQFF.

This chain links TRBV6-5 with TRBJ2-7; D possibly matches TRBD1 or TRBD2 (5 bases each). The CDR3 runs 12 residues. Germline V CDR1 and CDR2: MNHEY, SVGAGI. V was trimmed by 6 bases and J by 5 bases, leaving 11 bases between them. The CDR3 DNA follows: TGTGCCAGCAGGCGTCGGGGACACGAGCAGTACTTC. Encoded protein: CASRRRGHEQYF.

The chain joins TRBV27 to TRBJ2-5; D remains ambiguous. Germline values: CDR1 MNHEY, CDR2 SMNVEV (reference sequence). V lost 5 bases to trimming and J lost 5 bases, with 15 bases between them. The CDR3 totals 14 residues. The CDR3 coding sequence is TGTGCCAGCAGTCCGAACCGATGGCAGGAGACCCAGTACTTC. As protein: CASSPNRWQETQYF.